This T cell receptor beta chain was sequenced for a study of breast tumors, draining lymph nodes, adjacent tissues. The study, taken as a whole, reports: Tumor repertoires ranked between lymph nodes and nontumor tissue in diversity, with V and J gene preferences.

Breast cancer patients provided tissue from their axillary draining lymph nodes. Details on this clonotype: Its antigen remains unidentified.

MiXCR was run by TCRdb on the multiplex PCR reads, yielding one entry per CDR3 protein. The table shows some 230,000 distinct CDR3 sequences, with 30% to 35% occurring only once. The V gene lost 6 bases and the J gene lost 1 base, with 14 bases spanning the gap. Germline CDR1 reads MDHEN; CDR2 reads SYDVKM. This CDR3 region has 15 residues. The TCR sequence derives from a female donor with breast cancer. Some clones in this sample may be carry-over from other donors' samples. Sequenced input: axillary lymph node tissue. The V and J genes are TRBV28 and TRBJ2-3; unclear D gene. The CDR3 here is CASSLPQSGTDTQYF. As DNA, the CDR3 is TGTGCCAGCAGCCTACCCCAAAGCGGCACAGATACGCAGTATTTT.